Included here is one T cell receptor (beta chain) sequence, with context. The CDR3 sequence is 16 residues long. The V and J ends lost 5 bases and 6 bases, in that order; junction bases with no gene match: 9. Germline V lookup: CDR1 LNHDA, CDR2 SQIVND (reference sequence). Seattle cases were enrolled at active infection and followed longitudinally. In the source study's methods: Reference gene primers were amplified, and this amplification served to estimate nucleated cell counts. Repertoires were generated with immunoSEQ multiplex PCR, while TCRdb's copy carries only in-frame clones and drops some. The D gene and trimming were derived from the DNA, and the V and J assignments and clone size from that table. The sample carries about 230,000 clones, 85% to 90% recorded once. The data derive from a study of blood T cell repertoires in COVID-19. Study-wide background: Researchers got acute and convalescent COVID-19 samples from the United States, Italy and Spain. T cells, B-cell-depleted T cells, or PBMCs provided the cDNA or gDNA that served as material.

This receptor was taken from a middle-aged man with COVID-19, enrolled during active disease. The V gene is TRBV19, the J gene TRBJ2-2, with 10 nucleotides matching TRBD1. The sequencing input was peripheral blood. The CDR3 reads CASSPPGQGGAGELFF. The CDR3 coding sequence is TGTGCCAGTAGTCCTCCCGGACAGGGGGGCGCCGGGGAGCTGTTTTTT.